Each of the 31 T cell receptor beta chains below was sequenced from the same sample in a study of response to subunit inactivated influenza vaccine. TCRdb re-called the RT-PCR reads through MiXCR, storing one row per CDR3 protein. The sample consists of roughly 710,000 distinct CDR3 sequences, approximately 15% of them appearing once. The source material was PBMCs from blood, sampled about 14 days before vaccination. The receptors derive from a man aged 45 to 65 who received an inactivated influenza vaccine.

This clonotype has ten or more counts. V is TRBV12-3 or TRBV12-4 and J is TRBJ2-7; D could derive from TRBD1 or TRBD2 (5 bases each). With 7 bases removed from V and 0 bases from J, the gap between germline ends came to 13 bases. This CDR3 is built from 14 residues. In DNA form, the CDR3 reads TGTGCCAGCAACCCACGGGGACCCTCCTACGAGCAGTACTTC. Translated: CASNPRGPSYEQYF.

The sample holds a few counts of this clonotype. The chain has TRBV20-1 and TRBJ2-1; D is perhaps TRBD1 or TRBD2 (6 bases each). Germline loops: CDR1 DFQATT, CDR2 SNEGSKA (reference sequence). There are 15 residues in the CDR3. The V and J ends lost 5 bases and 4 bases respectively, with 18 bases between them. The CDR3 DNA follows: TGCAGTGCTCCGAAAGGGGGGTTGAAATACAATGAGCAGTTCTTC. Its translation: CSAPKGGLKYNEQFF.

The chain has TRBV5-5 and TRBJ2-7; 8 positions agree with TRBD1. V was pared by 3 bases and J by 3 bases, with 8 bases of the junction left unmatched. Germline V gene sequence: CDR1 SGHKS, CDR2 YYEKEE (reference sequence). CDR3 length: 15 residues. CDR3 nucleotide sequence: TGTGCCAGCAGCTCCTCCGCGACAGGGGTCTACGAGCAGTACTTC. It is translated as CASSSSATGVYEQYF.

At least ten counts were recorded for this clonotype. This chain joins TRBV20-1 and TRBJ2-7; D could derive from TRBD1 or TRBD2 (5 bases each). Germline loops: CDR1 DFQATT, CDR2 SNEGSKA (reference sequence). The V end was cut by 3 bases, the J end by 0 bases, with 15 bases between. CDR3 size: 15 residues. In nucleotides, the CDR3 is TGCAGTGCTAGGGGGGTGAGCTTTCCCTCCTACGAGCAGTACTTC. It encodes CSARGVSFPSYEQYF.

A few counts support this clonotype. The CDR3 DNA reads as TGTGCCAGCAGCTCCGGGACTAGCGGGGACCAAGAGACCCAGTACTTC. Its protein is CASSSGTSGDQETQYF. The rearrangement links TRBV5-5 to TRBJ2-5; 13 bases are a match to TRBD2. This CDR3 is built from 16 residues. Germline trimming cut 3 bases from V and 0 bases from J; bases unmatched to any gene: 2. Germline-derived CDR1 and CDR2 are SGHKS and YYEKEE (reference sequence).

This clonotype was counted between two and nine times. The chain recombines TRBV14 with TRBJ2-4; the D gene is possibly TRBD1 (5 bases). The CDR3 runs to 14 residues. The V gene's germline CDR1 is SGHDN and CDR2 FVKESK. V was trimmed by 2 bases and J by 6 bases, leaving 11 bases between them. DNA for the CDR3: TGTGCCAGCAGCCAAAGGCAGGGAAGAAACATTCAGTACTTC. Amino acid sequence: CASSQRQGRNIQYF.

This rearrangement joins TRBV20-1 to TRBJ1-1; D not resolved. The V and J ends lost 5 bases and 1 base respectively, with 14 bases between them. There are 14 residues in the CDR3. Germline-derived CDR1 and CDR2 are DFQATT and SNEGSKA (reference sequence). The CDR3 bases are TGCAGTGCTTTATCCGGAGGACCGAACACTGAAGCTTTCTTT. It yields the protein CSALSGGPNTEAFF.

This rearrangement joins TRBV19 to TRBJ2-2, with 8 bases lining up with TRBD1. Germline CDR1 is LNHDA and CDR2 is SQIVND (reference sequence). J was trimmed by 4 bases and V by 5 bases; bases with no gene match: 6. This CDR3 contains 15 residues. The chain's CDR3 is CASSPWTGSTGELFF. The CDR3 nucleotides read TGTGCCAGTAGTCCATGGACAGGGAGCACCGGGGAGCTGTTTTTT. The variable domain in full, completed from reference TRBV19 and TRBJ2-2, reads DGGITQSPKYLFRKEGQNVTLSCEQNLNHDAMYWYRQDPGQGLRLIYYSQIVNDFQKGDIAEGYSVSREKKESFPLTVTSAQKNPTAFYLCASSPWTGSTGELFFGEGSRLTVL.

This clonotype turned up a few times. CDR3 sequence: CASSSTGFTIYF. The CDR3 DNA is TGTGCCAGCAGCTCGACGGGGTTTACCATATATTTT. The chain has TRBV11-2 and TRBJ1-3; D gene unclear. Germline-derived CDR1 and CDR2 are SGHAT and FQNNGV. The V gene lost 4 bases and the J gene lost 10 bases, with 11 bases spanning the gap. The CDR3 length is 12 residues.

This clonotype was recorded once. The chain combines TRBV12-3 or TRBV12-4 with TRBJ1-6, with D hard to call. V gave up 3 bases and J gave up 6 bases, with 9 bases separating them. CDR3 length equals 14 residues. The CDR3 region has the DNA TGTGCCAGCAGTTTCGGGAACAGTAATTCACCCCTCCACTTT. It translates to CASSFGNSNSPLHF.

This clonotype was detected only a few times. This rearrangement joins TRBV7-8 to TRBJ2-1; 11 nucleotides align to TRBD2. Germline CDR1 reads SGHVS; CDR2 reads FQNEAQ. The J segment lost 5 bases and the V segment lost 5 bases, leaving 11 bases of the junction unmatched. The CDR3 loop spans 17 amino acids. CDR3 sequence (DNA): TGTGCCAGCAGCCATTCGATACTAGCGGGAGTCGACAATGAGCAGTTCTTC. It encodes CASSHSILAGVDNEQFF.

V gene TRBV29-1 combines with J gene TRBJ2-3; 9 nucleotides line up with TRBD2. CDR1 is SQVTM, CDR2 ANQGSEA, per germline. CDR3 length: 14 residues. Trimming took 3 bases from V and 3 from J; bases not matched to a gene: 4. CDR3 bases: TGCAGCGTTGAGAGTAGCGGGAGTACAGATACGCAGTATTTT. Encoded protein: CSVESSGSTDTQYF.

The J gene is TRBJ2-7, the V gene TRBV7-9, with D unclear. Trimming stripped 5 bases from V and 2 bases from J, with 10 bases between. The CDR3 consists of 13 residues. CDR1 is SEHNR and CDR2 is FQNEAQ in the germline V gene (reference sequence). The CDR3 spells CASSEQSPYEQYF. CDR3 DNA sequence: TGTGCCAGCAGCGAACAGTCCCCCTACGAGCAGTACTTC.

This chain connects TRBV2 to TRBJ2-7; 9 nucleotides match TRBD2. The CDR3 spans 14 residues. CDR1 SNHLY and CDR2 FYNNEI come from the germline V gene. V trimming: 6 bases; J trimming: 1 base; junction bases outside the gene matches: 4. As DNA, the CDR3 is TGTGCCAGCAGGAAGCGGGAGGTGTCCTACGAGCAGTACTTC. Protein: CASRKREVSYEQYF.

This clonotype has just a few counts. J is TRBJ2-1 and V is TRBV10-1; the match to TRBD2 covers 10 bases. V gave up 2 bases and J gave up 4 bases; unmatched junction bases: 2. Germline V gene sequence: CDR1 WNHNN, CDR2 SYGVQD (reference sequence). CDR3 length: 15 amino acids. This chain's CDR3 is CASSELSGGYNEQFF. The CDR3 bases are TGCGCCAGCAGTGAGCTTAGCGGGGGGTACAATGAGCAGTTCTTC.

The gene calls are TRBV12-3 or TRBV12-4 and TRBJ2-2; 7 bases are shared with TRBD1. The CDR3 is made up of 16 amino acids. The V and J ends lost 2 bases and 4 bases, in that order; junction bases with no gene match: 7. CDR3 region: CASSLSGTVPTGELFF. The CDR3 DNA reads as TGTGCCAGCAGTTTAAGTGGGACAGTTCCCACCGGGGAGCTGTTTTTT.

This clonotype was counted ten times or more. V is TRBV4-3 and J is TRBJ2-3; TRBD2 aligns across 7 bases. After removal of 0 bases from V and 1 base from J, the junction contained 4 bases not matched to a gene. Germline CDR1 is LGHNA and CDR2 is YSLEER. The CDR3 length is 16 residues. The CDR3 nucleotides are TGCGCCAGCAGCCAAGATGGCGCGGGGGGCACAGATACGCAGTATTTT. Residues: CASSQDGAGGTDTQYF.

The chain's CDR3 is CASSYQGGYGYTF. CDR3 sequence (DNA): TGTGCCAGCAGTTATCAGGGGGGATATGGCTACACCTTC. This rearrangement joins TRBV28 to TRBJ1-2, with TRBD1 identical over 7 bases. J gave up 5 bases and V 4 bases, and 4 bases lay outside the gene matches. Per germline, CDR1 MDHEN and CDR2 SYDVKM. The CDR3 is 13 amino acids.

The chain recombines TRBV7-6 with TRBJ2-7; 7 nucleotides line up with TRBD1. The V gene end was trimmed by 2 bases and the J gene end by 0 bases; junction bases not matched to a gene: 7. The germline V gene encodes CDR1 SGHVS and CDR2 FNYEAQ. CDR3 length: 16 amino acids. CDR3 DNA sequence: TGTGCCAGCAGCTTAACTCCGGGACAGAGCTCCTACGAGCAGTACTTC. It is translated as CASSLTPGQSSYEQYF.

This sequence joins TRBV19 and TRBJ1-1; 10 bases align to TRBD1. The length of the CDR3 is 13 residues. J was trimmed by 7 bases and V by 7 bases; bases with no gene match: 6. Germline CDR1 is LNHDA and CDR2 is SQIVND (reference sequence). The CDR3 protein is CASTTTGGSEAFF. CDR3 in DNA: TGTGCCAGTACCACGACAGGGGGCAGTGAAGCTTTCTTT. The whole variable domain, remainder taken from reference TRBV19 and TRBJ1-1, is DGGITQSPKYLFRKEGQNVTLSCEQNLNHDAMYWYRQDPGQGLRLIYYSQIVNDFQKGDIAEGYSVSREKKESFPLTVTSAQKNPTAFYLCASTTTGGSEAFFGQGTRLTVV.

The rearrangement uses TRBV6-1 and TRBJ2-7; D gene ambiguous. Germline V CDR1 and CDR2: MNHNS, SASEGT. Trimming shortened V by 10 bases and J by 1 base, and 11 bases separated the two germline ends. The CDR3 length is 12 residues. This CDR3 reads CATGRDSYEQYF. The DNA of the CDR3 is TGTGCCACGGGTAGGGATTCCTACGAGCAGTACTTC.

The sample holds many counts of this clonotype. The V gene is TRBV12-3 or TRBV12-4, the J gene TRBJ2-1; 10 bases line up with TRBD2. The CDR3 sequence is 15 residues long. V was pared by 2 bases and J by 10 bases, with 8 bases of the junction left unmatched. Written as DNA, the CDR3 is TGTGCCAGCAGTTTAACGTCTAGCGGGAGACACGAGCAGTTCTTC. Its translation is CASSLTSSGRHEQFF.

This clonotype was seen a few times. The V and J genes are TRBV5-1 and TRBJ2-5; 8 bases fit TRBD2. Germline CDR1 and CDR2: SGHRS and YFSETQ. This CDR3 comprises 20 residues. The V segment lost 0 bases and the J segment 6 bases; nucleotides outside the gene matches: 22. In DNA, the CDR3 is TGCGCCAGCAGCTTGGCCCCCCCTCTTGGCGGGGGGTCTGGAAGGAAGACCCAGTACTTC. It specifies CASSLAPPLGGGSGRKTQYF.

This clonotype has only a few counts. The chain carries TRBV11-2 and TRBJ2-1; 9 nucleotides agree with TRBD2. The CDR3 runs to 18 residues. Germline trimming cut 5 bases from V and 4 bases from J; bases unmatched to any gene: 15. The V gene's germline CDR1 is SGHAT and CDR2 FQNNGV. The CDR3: CASSPRGFSGGPYNEQFF. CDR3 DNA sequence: TGTGCCAGCAGCCCCAGGGGTTTTAGCGGGGGACCATACAATGAGCAGTTCTTC.

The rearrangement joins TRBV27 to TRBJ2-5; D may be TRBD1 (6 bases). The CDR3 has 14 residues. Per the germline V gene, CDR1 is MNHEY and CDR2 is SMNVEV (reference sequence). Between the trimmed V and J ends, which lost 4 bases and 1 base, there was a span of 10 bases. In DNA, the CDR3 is TGTGCCAGCAGTTCCCGGGACACCCAAGAGACCCAGTACTTC. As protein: CASSSRDTQETQYF.

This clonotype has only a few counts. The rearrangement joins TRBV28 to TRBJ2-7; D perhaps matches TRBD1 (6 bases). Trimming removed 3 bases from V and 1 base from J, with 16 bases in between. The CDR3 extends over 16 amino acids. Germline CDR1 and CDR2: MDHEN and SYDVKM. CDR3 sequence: CASSFSLDRLSYEQYF. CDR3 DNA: TGTGCCAGCAGTTTTTCACTCGACAGGTTATCCTACGAGCAGTACTTC.

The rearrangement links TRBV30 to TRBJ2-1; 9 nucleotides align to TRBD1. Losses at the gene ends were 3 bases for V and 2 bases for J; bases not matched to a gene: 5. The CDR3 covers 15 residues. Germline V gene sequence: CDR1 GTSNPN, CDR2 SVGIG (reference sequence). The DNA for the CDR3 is TGTGCCTGGAGCACCGGGGACAGGGCCTACAATGAGCAGTTCTTC. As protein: CAWSTGDRAYNEQFF.

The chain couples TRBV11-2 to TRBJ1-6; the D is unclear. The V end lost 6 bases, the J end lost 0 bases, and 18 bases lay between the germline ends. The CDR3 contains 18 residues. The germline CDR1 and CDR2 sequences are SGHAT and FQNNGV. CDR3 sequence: CASSRMATWGSYNSPLHF. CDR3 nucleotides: TGTGCCAGCAGTAGGATGGCGACTTGGGGCTCCTATAATTCACCCCTCCACTTT.

The CDR3 is CSARLLAKNIQYF. CDR3 nucleotide sequence: TGCAGTGCTAGACTGCTAGCCAAAAACATTCAGTACTTC. The rearrangement joins TRBV20-1 to TRBJ2-4; D is undetermined. V lost 2 bases, J lost 0 bases, and 5 bases lay in between. From germline, CDR1 is DFQATT and CDR2 SNEGSKA (reference sequence). The CDR3 extends over 13 amino acids.

CDR3 DNA sequence: TGTGCCAGCAGCTTACAGCCGAGCAGCACAGATACGCAGTATTTT. As protein: CASSLQPSSTDTQYF. This chain links TRBV7-9 with TRBJ2-3, with unresolved D. V lost 2 bases to trimming and J lost 0 bases, with 9 bases between them. Germline V CDR1 and CDR2: SEHNR, FQNEAQ (reference sequence). The length of the CDR3 is 15 residues. The entire variable domain, with the rest obtained from reference TRBV7-9 and TRBJ2-3, is as follows: DTGVSQNPRHKITKRGQNVTFRCDPISEHNRLYWYRQTLGQGPEFLTYFQNEAQLEKSRLLSDRFSAERPKGSFSTLEIQRTEQGDSAMYLCASSLQPSSTDTQYFGPGTRLTVL.

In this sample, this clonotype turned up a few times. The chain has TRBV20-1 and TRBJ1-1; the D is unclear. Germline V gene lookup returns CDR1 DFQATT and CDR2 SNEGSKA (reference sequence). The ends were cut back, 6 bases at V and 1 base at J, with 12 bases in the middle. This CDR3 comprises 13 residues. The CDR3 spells CSADPVPNTEAFF. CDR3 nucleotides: TGCAGTGCGGACCCGGTTCCGAACACTGAAGCTTTCTTT.